The 30 T cell receptor beta chains listed next were all sequenced from one sample in a study of blood T cell repertoires in COVID-19. Sequencing used immunoSEQ multiplex PCR; TCRdb keeps in-frame clones, though not all of them. The sample lists 250,000 or so clones, about 91% occurring once. Sequencing was done on a sample of peripheral blood. The receptors derive from a woman in her 40s who had recovered from COVID-19.

The chain recombines TRBV3-1 (or the pseudogene TRBV3-2) with TRBJ2-7; 9 nucleotides match TRBD2. There are 14 residues in the CDR3. The J segment lost 3 bases and the V segment lost 7 bases, leaving 7 bases of the junction unmatched. From germline, CDR1 is LGHDT and CDR2 YNNKEL (reference sequence). The CDR3 sequence is CASTPGTSIYEQYF. CDR3 sequence (DNA): TGTGCCAGCACCCCCGGGACTAGCATCTACGAGCAGTACTTC.

The chain carries TRBV7-6 and TRBJ2-3; 13 bases are a match to TRBD2. This CDR3 is built from 17 residues. With V trimmed by 4 bases and J by 6 bases, 10 bases remained unmatched. CDR1 is SGHVS and CDR2 is FNYEAQ in the germline V gene. The CDR3 is CASSSRTSGGLGDTQYF. DNA for the CDR3: TGTGCCAGCAGCTCGCGGACTAGCGGGGGACTAGGGGATACGCAGTATTTT.

This clone has only one observation. The gene calls are TRBV2 and TRBJ1-4; D gene unclear. The CDR3 covers 14 residues. The V gene's germline CDR1 is SNHLY and CDR2 FYNNEI. The V end lost 6 bases, the J end lost 6 bases, and 14 bases lay between the germline ends. CDR3 in amino acids: CASRSTTGDEKLFF. Written as DNA, the CDR3 is TGTGCCAGCAGGAGCACAACCGGGGATGAAAAACTGTTTTTT. The full variable domain, its missing parts supplied by reference TRBV2 and TRBJ1-4, is EPEVTQTPSHQVTQMGQEVILRCVPISNHLYFYWYRQILGQKVEFLVSFYNNEISEKSEIFDDQFSVERPDGSNFTLKIRSTKLEDSAMYFCASRSTTGDEKLFFGSGTQLSVL.

This chain's CDR3 is CASSVAGQGNEQYF. Written as DNA, the CDR3 is TGTGCCAGCAGCGTCGCGGGACAGGGGAACGAGCAGTACTTC. The chain combines TRBV9 with TRBJ2-7, with 10 bases that match TRBD1. V gave up 2 bases and J gave up 5 bases; unmatched junction bases: 4. The CDR3 has 14 residues. The V gene's germline CDR1 is SGDLS and CDR2 YYNGEE.

The chain uses TRBV19 and TRBJ2-5, with TRBD1 identical over 9 bases. Per germline, CDR1 LNHDA and CDR2 SQIVND (reference sequence). The CDR3 loop spans 14 amino acids. With 6 bases clipped from V and 4 bases from J, the junction kept 6 bases outside the gene matches. CDR3 region: CASRETGGGETQYF. DNA for the CDR3: TGTGCCAGTAGAGAAACAGGGGGCGGAGAGACCCAGTACTTC.

V usage is TRBV5-1 and J usage is TRBJ2-5; no firm D call. V was clipped by 0 bases and J by 4 bases, with 7 bases between them. Per the germline V gene, CDR1 is SGHRS and CDR2 is YFSETQ. CDR3 length: 13 residues. CDR3 coding DNA: TGCGCCAGCAGCTTGGATACTGGAGAGACCCAGTACTTC. It is translated as CASSLDTGETQYF.

The chain couples TRBV18 to TRBJ1-4; TRBD1 matches at 8 bases. Germline values: CDR1 KGHSH, CDR2 LQKENI. Trimming at V came to 4 bases and at J to 8 bases, leaving 9 bases not matched to a gene. The CDR3 totals 15 residues. CDR3 protein: CASSQRTGSSEKLFF. CDR3 DNA: TGTGCCAGCTCACAAAGGACAGGGTCGAGCGAAAAACTGTTTTTT.

The CDR3: CAWSYHGNTEAFF. CDR3 nucleotides: TGTGCCTGGTCCTACCACGGGAACACTGAAGCTTTCTTT. The chain recombines TRBV30 with TRBJ1-1; D is uncertain. V gave up 5 bases and J gave up 1 base, with 11 bases separating them. This CDR3 region has 13 residues. CDR1 is GTSNPN, CDR2 SVGIG, per germline (reference sequence).

The chain is built from TRBV6-6 and TRBJ2-1; TRBD1 matches at 8 bases. The trim removed 7 bases at V and 0 bases at J, leaving 5 bases unmatched. CDR1 MNHNY and CDR2 SVGAGI come from the germline V gene (reference sequence). This CDR3 is 15 amino acids long. The CDR3 loop reads CASTQTGDSYNEQFF. In DNA form, the CDR3 reads TGTGCCAGCACCCAGACAGGGGACTCCTACAATGAGCAGTTCTTC.

This chain uses TRBV5-1 with TRBJ1-2; unclear D gene. Trimming left V 1 base short and J 8 bases short, with 15 bases between. This CDR3 comprises 14 residues. Germline CDR1 is SGHRS and CDR2 is YFSETQ. As DNA, the CDR3 is TGCGCCAGCAGCTTGCTCACCCCAGTGGGCGGCTACACCTTC. Amino acids: CASSLLTPVGGYTF.

This clone was seen just once. The same CDR3 also results from other DNA sequences found in this sample. The chain combines TRBV19 with TRBJ1-5; no clear D. This CDR3 is 13 amino acids long. Trimming shortened V by 3 bases and J by 4 bases, and 7 bases separated the two germline ends. The germline gives CDR1 LNHDA, CDR2 SQIVND (reference sequence). The CDR3 coding sequence is TGTGCCAGTAGTATCTCGGGGAATCAGCCCCAGCATTTT. It codes for CASSISGNQPQHF.

This rearrangement joins TRBV20-1 to TRBJ2-1, with D possibly matching TRBD2 (5 bases). Germline V lookup: CDR1 DFQATT, CDR2 SNEGSKA (reference sequence). The CDR3 has 10 amino acids. V was clipped by 6 bases and J by 9 bases, with 9 bases between them. Here the CDR3 reads CSAGKPEQFF. CDR3 in DNA: TGCAGTGCCGGGAAACCTGAGCAGTTCTTC.

The J gene is TRBJ1-5, the V gene TRBV3-1 (or the pseudogene TRBV3-2); D not resolved. V was clipped by 1 base and J by 7 bases, with 17 bases between them. The CDR3 totals 16 residues. In germline, CDR1 is LGHDT, CDR2 YNNKEL (reference sequence). The CDR3 loop is CASSQALNSGGQPQHF. The DNA for the CDR3 is TGTGCCAGCAGCCAAGCACTCAACTCAGGTGGGCAGCCCCAGCATTTT.

This clone was seen only a few times. The V call is TRBV30, the J call TRBJ2-1; TRBD1 agrees at 9 bases. The germline V gene has CDR1 GTSNPN and CDR2 SVGIG (reference sequence). CDR3 length: 11 residues. V was clipped by 4 bases and J by 15 bases; unmatched bases: 7. This chain's CDR3 is CAWIRDRVGFF. In DNA, the CDR3 is TGTGCCTGGATAAGGGACAGGGTGGGGTTCTTC.

The rearrangement uses TRBV5-1 and TRBJ2-3, with D perhaps TRBD2 (6 bases). This CDR3 spans 15 amino acids. Germline CDR1 SGHRS, CDR2 YFSETQ. Trimming took 4 bases from V and 0 from J, leaving 12 bases between them. The CDR3 DNA reads TGCGCCAGCAGCGAGGCGGGGATCAGCACAGATACGCAGTATTTT. This translates into CASSEAGISTDTQYF. The full variable domain, rest sourced from reference TRBV5-1 and TRBJ2-3, is KAGVTQTPRYLIKTRGQQVTLSCSPISGHRSVSWYQQTPGQGLQFLFEYFSETQRNKGNFPGRFSGRQFSNSRSEMNVSTLELGDSALYLCASSEAGISTDTQYFGPGTRLTVL.

This chain joins TRBV27 and TRBJ1-4; TRBD1 agrees at 7 bases. The CDR3 is 14 residues long. Germline V CDR1 and CDR2: MNHEY, SMNVEV (reference sequence). The J segment lost 7 bases and the V segment lost 3 bases, leaving 5 bases of the junction unmatched. The CDR3 DNA reads TGTGCCAGCAGTTTTCAGGGGGTGACTGAAAAACTGTTTTTT. This translates into CASSFQGVTEKLFF.

This chain connects TRBV21-1 to TRBJ2-7; the table's D call, TRBD1, was not checked against the DNA. TRBV21-1 is reported as a pseudogene. The CDR3 is made up of 14 amino acids. In nucleotides, the CDR3 is TGTGCCAGCAGCAACAGGGGATACAGGTACGAGCAGTACTTC. Its protein is CASSNRGYRYEQYF.

This rearrangement joins TRBV6-2 or TRBV6-3 to TRBJ1-2, with 7 bases aligning to TRBD1. Losses at the gene ends were 2 bases for V and 9 bases for J; bases not matched to a gene: 6. The CDR3 totals 13 residues. The V gene's germline CDR1 is MNHEY and CDR2 SVGEGT. CDR3 sequence: CASSYPPGGRYTF. The CDR3 DNA is TGTGCCAGCAGTTACCCCCCAGGGGGTCGCTACACCTTC.

The rearrangement uses TRBV28 and TRBJ1-1, with D hard to call. The germline V and J ends were trimmed by 5 bases and 6 bases, with 16 bases remaining between them. CDR1 and CDR2 from the germline V gene are MDHEN and SYDVKM. The CDR3 contains 14 residues. The DNA for the CDR3 is TGTGCCAGCAGTCGAGGGCCCCCTAACGCTGAAGCTTTCTTT. Translation: CASSRGPPNAEAFF.

This rearrangement joins TRBV5-5 to TRBJ2-7, with 9 bases matching TRBD1. The CDR3 sequence is 18 residues long. Losses at the gene ends were 4 bases for V and 3 bases for J; bases not matched to a gene: 17. Looked up from germline, CDR1 is SGHKS and CDR2 is YYEKEE (reference sequence). For the CDR3, the DNA is TGTGCCAGCAGCCCCCCTTTGACAACAGGGGGCCCTAACTACGAGCAGTACTTC. This sequence encodes CASSPPLTTGGPNYEQYF.

The DNA of the CDR3 is TGCGCCAGCAGCCCTCCTCCCAGTGCTGGAAACACCATATATTTT. Translating it yields CASSPPPSAGNTIYF. The chain uses TRBV4-1 and TRBJ1-3; D is unresolved. V gave up 4 bases and J gave up 2 bases, with 12 bases separating them. This CDR3 region has 15 residues. The germline V gene has CDR1 MGHRA and CDR2 YSYEKL.

This chain uses TRBV5-1 with TRBJ2-3; TRBD2 matches 8 bases. CDR1 is SGHRS and CDR2 is YFSETQ in the germline V gene. V was clipped by 2 bases and J by 6 bases; unmatched bases: 5. The CDR3 length is 14 residues. The CDR3 loop is CASSLGSGVDTQYF. The CDR3 DNA follows: TGCGCCAGCAGCTTAGGTAGCGGGGTGGATACGCAGTATTTT. Full variable domain (outside the CDR3, taken from reference TRBV5-1 and TRBJ2-3): KAGVTQTPRYLIKTRGQQVTLSCSPISGHRSVSWYQQTPGQGLQFLFEYFSETQRNKGNFPGRFSGRQFSNSRSEMNVSTLELGDSALYLCASSLGSGVDTQYFGPGTRLTVL.

The CDR3 spells CASSLRGLAVTSPGELFF. The DNA of the CDR3 is TGTGCCAGCAGCTTAAGGGGACTAGCGGTTACCTCCCCCGGGGAGCTGTTTTTT. V and J are TRBV7-9 and TRBJ2-2; 11 bases match TRBD2. Germline CDR1 and CDR2: SEHNR and FQNEAQ (reference sequence). The CDR3 length is 18 residues. With 2 bases clipped from V and 6 bases from J, the junction kept 11 bases outside the gene matches.

J is TRBJ1-2 and V is TRBV10-3; 7 nucleotides align to TRBD1. The CDR3 has 15 residues. J was trimmed by 4 bases and V by 6 bases; bases with no gene match: 11. In germline, CDR1 is ENHRY, CDR2 SYGVKD. The chain's CDR3 is CAISGDDRVGYGYTF. The CDR3 DNA sequence: TGTGCCATCAGCGGAGATGACAGGGTCGGCTATGGCTACACCTTC.

CDR3 coding DNA: TGCAGCGTCGCAGCTAATGGGGGGGGAGATACGCAGTATTTT. This encodes CSVAANGGGDTQYF. The chain links TRBV29-1 to TRBJ2-3; 7 bases line up with TRBD2. CDR1 is SQVTM and CDR2 is ANQGSEA in the germline V gene. This CDR3 is 14 amino acids long. The trim removed 6 bases at V and 5 bases at J, leaving 11 bases unmatched.

This clone occurred a few times. The chain links TRBV5-4 to TRBJ1-4, with 11 positions matching TRBD1. CDR1 is SGHNT and CDR2 is YYREEE in the germline V gene (reference sequence). The CDR3 has 16 amino acids. Here the CDR3 DNA reads TGTGCTCTTCCCGCCGGGACAGGGGGATCTGGTGAAAAACTGTTTTTT. Its protein product is CALPAGTGGSGEKLFF. The full variable domain, rest sourced from reference TRBV5-4 and TRBJ1-4, is ETGVTQSPTHLIKTRGQQVTLRCSSQSGHNTVSWYQQALGQGPQFIFQYYREEENGRGNFPPRFSGLQFPNYSSELNVNALELDDSALYLCALPAGTGGSGEKLFFGSGTQLSVL.

V usage is TRBV19 and J usage is TRBJ2-2, with TRBD1 matching over 7 bases. The CDR3 runs to 14 residues. CDR1 and CDR2 from the germline V gene are LNHDA and SQIVND (reference sequence). After removal of 6 bases from V and 0 bases from J, the junction contained 1 base not matched to a gene. CDR3 bases: TGTGCCAGTAGGGGACAGACGAACACCGGGGAGCTGTTTTTT. It codes for CASRGQTNTGELFF.

The V call is TRBV5-1, the J call TRBJ2-1, with unresolved D. The V end lost 1 base, the J end lost 0 bases, and 11 bases lay between the germline ends. Germline V gene sequence: CDR1 SGHRS, CDR2 YFSETQ. The length of the CDR3 is 16 residues. The CDR3 DNA sequence: TGCGCCAGCAGCTTGTATAAAAACGGCTCCTACAATGAGCAGTTCTTC. Protein product: CASSLYKNGSYNEQFF. Combining the CDR3 with reference TRBV5-1 and TRBJ2-1 gives the whole variable domain KAGVTQTPRYLIKTRGQQVTLSCSPISGHRSVSWYQQTPGQGLQFLFEYFSETQRNKGNFPGRFSGRQFSNSRSEMNVSTLELGDSALYLCASSLYKNGSYNEQFFGPGTRLTVL.

This sequence joins TRBV4-1 and TRBJ2-5; D perhaps matches TRBD2 (5 bases). The CDR3 has 14 amino acids. Germline V gene lookup returns CDR1 MGHRA and CDR2 YSYEKL. V dropped 5 bases and J dropped 5 bases, with 15 bases sitting between them. In nucleotides, the CDR3 is TGCGCCAGCAGCAAGTACTCTGAGGGCGAGACCCAGTACTTC. This sequence encodes CASSKYSEGETQYF.

The gene calls are TRBV5-1 and TRBJ1-1, with D unclear. Germline V lookup: CDR1 SGHRS, CDR2 YFSETQ. There are 14 residues in the CDR3. V lost 0 bases and J lost 4, with 10 bases in between. CDR3 protein: CASSLGGPSTEAFF. The DNA for the CDR3 is TGCGCCAGCAGCTTGGGAGGGCCTAGCACTGAAGCTTTCTTT. The variable domain in full, completed from reference TRBV5-1 and TRBJ1-1, reads KAGVTQTPRYLIKTRGQQVTLSCSPISGHRSVSWYQQTPGQGLQFLFEYFSETQRNKGNFPGRFSGRQFSNSRSEMNVSTLELGDSALYLCASSLGGPSTEAFFGQGTRLTVV.